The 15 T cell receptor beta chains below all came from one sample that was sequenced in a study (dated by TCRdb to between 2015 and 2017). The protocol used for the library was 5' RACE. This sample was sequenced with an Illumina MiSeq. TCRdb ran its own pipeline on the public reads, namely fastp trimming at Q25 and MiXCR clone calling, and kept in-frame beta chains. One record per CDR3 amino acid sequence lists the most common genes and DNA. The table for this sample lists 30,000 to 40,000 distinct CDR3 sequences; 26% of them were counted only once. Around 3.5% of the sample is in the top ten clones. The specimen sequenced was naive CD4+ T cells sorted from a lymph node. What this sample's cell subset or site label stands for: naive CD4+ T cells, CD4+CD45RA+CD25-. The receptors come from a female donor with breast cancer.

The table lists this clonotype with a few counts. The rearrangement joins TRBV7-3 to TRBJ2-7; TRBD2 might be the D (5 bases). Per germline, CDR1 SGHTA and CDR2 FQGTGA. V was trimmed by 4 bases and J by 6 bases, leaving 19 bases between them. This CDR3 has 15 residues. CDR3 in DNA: TGTGCCAGCAGCTCGGGGTCGGCGATTAATACCGAGCAGTACTTC. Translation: CASSSGSAINTEQYF.

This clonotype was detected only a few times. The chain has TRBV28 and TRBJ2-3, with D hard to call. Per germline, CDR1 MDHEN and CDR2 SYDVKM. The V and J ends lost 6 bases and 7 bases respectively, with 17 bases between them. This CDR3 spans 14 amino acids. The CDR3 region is CASSLDPRANTQYF. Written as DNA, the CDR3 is TGTGCCAGCAGCCTCGACCCAAGGGCGAATACGCAGTATTTT. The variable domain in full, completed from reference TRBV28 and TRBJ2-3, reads DVKVTQSSRYLVKRTGEKVFLECVQDMDHENMFWYRQDPGLGLRLIYFSYDVKMKEKGDIPEGYSVSREKKERFSLILESASTNQTSMYLCASSLDPRANTQYFGPGTRLTVL.

The CDR3 region is CASSSTGATDTQYF. CDR3 sequence (DNA): TGCGCCAGCAGCTCAACAGGGGCGACAGATACGCAGTATTTT. This chain connects TRBV5-1 to TRBJ2-3; 7 positions agree with TRBD1. Germline V CDR1 and CDR2: SGHRS, YFSETQ. V lost 3 bases to trimming and J lost 3 bases; unmatched junction nucleotides: 4. This CDR3 is 14 amino acids long.

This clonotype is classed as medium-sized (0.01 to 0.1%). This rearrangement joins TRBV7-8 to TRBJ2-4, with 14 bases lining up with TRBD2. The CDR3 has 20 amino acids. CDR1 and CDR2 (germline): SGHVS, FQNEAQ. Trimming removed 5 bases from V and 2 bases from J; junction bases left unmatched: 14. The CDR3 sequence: CASSIVAGGLAGASKNIQYF. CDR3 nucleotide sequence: TGTGCCAGCAGCATAGTAGCAGGGGGACTAGCGGGAGCGTCCAAAAACATTCAGTACTTC.

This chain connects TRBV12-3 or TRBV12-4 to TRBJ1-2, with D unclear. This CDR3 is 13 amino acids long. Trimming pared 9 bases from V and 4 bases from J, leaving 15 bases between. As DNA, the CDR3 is TGTGCCAGTAAATTCTCCGGGTTCTATGGCTACACCTTC. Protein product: CASKFSGFYGYTF.

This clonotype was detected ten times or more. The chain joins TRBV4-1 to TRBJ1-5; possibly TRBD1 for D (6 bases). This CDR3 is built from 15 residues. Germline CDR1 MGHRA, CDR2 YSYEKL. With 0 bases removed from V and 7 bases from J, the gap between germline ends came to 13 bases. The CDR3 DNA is TGCGCCAGCAGCCAAGAGGTCACAGGGAAACAGCCCCAGCATTTT. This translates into CASSQEVTGKQPQHF.

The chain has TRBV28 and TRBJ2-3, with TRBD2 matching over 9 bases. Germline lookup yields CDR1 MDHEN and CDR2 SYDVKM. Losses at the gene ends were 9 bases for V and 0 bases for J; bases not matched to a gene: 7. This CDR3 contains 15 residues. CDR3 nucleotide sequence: TGTGCCAGTCTCTTAGCGGGAGAGAGCACAGATACGCAGTATTTT. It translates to CASLLAGESTDTQYF.

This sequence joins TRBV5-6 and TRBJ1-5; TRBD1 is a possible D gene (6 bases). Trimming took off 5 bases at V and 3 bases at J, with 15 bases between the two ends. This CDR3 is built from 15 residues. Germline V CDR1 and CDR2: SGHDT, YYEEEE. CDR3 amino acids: CASSNQGIYNQPQHF. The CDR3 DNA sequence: TGTGCCAGCAGTAACCAGGGGATATACAATCAGCCCCAGCATTTT.

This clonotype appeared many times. The CDR3, as DNA: TGTGCCAGCGGGGCTGGCGAAGCTTTCTTT. This codes for CASGAGEAFF. V and J are TRBV6-1 and TRBJ1-1; possible D gene TRBD1, 5 bases. Trimming pared 8 bases from V and 8 bases from J, leaving 9 bases between. CDR1 is MNHNS, CDR2 SASEGT, per germline. This CDR3 is built from 10 residues.

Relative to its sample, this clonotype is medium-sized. As DNA, the CDR3 is TGCAGTGCTGCCCTAGATGCCAATGAGCAGTTCTTC. Its translation is CSAALDANEQFF. V is TRBV20-1 and J is TRBJ2-1, with D unresolved. The CDR3 contains 12 residues. The ends were cut back, 5 bases at V and 6 bases at J, with 11 bases in the middle. The germline CDR1 and CDR2 sequences are DFQATT and SNEGSKA (reference sequence).

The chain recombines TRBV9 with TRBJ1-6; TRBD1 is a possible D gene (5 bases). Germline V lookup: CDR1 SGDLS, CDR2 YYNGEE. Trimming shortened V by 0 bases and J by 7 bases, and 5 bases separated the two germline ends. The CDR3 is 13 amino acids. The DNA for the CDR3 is TGTGCCAGCAGCGTAGGGACAAATTCACCCCTCCACTTT. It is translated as CASSVGTNSPLHF.

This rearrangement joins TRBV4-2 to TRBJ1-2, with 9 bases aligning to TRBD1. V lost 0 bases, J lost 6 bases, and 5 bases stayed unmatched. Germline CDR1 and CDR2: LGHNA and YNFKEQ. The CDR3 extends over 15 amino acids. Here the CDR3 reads CASSQDLTGGDGYTF. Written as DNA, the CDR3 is TGTGCCAGCAGCCAAGATCTGACAGGGGGTGATGGCTACACCTTC.

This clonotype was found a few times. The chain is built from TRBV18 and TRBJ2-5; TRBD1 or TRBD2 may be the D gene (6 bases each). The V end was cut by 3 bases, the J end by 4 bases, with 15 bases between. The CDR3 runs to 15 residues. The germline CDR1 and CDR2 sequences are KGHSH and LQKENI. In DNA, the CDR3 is TGTGCCAGCTCACCCTCACAGGGAGGTGGAGAGACCCAGTACTTC. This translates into CASSPSQGGGETQYF. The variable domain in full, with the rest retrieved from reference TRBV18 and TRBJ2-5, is NAGVMQNPRHLVRRRGQEARLRCSPMKGHSHVYWYRQLPEEGLKFMVYLQKENIIDESGMPKERFSAEFPKEGPSILRIQQVVRGDSAAYFCASSPSQGGGETQYFGPGTRLLVL.

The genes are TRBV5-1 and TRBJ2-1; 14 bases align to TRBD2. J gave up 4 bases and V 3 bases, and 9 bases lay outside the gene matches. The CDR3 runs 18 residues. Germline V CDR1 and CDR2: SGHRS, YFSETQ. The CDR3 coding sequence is TGCGCCAGCAGCTCGGACAGACTAGCGGGGGGGTTATACAATGAGCAGTTCTTC. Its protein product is CASSSDRLAGGLYNEQFF. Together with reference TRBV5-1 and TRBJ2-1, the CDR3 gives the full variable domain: KAGVTQTPRYLIKTRGQQVTLSCSPISGHRSVSWYQQTPGQGLQFLFEYFSETQRNKGNFPGRFSGRQFSNSRSEMNVSTLELGDSALYLCASSSDRLAGGLYNEQFFGPGTRLTVL.

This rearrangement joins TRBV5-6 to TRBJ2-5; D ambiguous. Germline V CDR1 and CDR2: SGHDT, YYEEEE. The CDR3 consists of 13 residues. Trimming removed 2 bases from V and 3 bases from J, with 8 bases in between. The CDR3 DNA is TGTGCCAGCAGCTTTTTGGAAGAAGAGACCCAGTACTTC. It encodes CASSFLEEETQYF.